A single sample is the source of the 27 T cell receptor beta chains below, sequenced in a study of cytomegalovirus exposure and HLA in healthy donors. Vbeta (60) and Jbeta (13) primers were used in the PCR. Sequenced by immunoSEQ multiplex PCR; TCRdb stores in-frame clones only, minus some. The sample has fewer than 150,000 clones; roughly 15% are singletons. The specimen was PBMCs. Receptors originate from a woman aged 18-29 years in good health and CMV-seronegative.

V and J are TRBV6-1 and TRBJ2-1, with TRBD2 matching 9 bases. The CDR3 spans 15 residues. Germline V gene sequence: CDR1 MNHNS, CDR2 SASEGT. The junction had 3 bases not matched to a gene; V was cut back by 6 bases and J by 0 bases. CDR3 DNA sequence: TGTGCCAGCAGGAGCGGGAGGAGCTCCTACAATGAGCAGTTCTTC. Translated: CASRSGRSSYNEQFF.

Note on this clone: This sample also contains other DNA sequences that code for the same CDR3. The chain employs TRBV5-1 and TRBJ1-4, with TRBD1 matching over 7 bases. The germline gives CDR1 SGHRS, CDR2 YFSETQ. J gave up 0 bases and V 4 bases, and 6 bases lay outside the gene matches. This CDR3 contains 16 residues. For the CDR3, the DNA is TGCGCCAGCAGCCGCACAGGGGATGCAACTAATGAAAAACTGTTTTTT. Translated: CASSRTGDATNEKLFF.

This clone was counted a few times. The J gene is TRBJ1-5, the V gene TRBV28, with 10 nucleotides matching TRBD1. Per germline, CDR1 MDHEN and CDR2 SYDVKM. Trimming cost V 4 bases and J 5 bases; bases outside gene matches: 8. The CDR3 covers 16 residues. This CDR3 is CASSSPGQGPDQPQHF. CDR3 in DNA: TGTGCCAGCAGTTCCCCGGGACAGGGGCCGGATCAGCCCCAGCATTTT.

This clone was counted a few times. This chain joins TRBV6-5 and TRBJ2-5, with 7 bases identical to TRBD1. Germline V gene lookup returns CDR1 MNHEY and CDR2 SVGAGI. V lost 5 bases, J lost 5 bases, and 11 bases stayed unmatched. The CDR3 covers 15 residues. The CDR3 DNA follows: TGTGCCAGCAGTACACCCAGGGGGTCGGGGGAGACCCAGTACTTC. The encoded protein is CASSTPRGSGETQYF.

This clone was detected a few times. The chain links TRBV6-6 to TRBJ1-5; 7 nucleotides agree with TRBD1. This CDR3 has 12 residues. J was trimmed by 9 bases and V by 6 bases; bases with no gene match: 5. From germline, CDR1 is MNHNY and CDR2 SVGAGI (reference sequence). The CDR3 bases are TGTGCCAGCAGGGGGGACAGCTGGCCCCAGCATTTT. This encodes CASRGDSWPQHF.

In this sample, this clone turned up a few times. The gene calls are TRBV28 and TRBJ2-7, with 10 bases identical to TRBD1. This CDR3 contains 17 residues. The V and J ends lost 3 bases and 3 bases, in that order; junction bases with no gene match: 11. Germline values: CDR1 MDHEN, CDR2 SYDVKM. The CDR3 reads CASSLEVGGQGSYEQYF. In DNA, the CDR3 is TGTGCCAGCAGTTTGGAGGTGGGGGGACAGGGGAGCTACGAGCAGTACTTC.

This chain joins TRBV5-1 and TRBJ1-2; D is perhaps TRBD1 (6 bases). The V end lost 4 bases, the J end lost 3 bases, and 13 bases lay between the germline ends. The CDR3 consists of 14 residues. The germline CDR1 and CDR2 sequences are SGHRS and YFSETQ. For the CDR3, the DNA is TGCGCCAGCAGCCACGGACAGAAGGACTATGGCTACACCTTC. Its translation is CASSHGQKDYGYTF.

This chain connects TRBV6-1 to TRBJ2-5; 8 bases fit TRBD1. J gave up 7 bases and V 4 bases, and 11 bases lay outside the gene matches. The germline gives CDR1 MNHNS, CDR2 SASEGT. CDR3 length: 15 residues. The CDR3 here is CASSAGRDRRGTQYF. The CDR3 DNA follows: TGTGCCAGCAGTGCTGGCCGGGACAGGCGTGGGACCCAGTACTTC.

The chain employs TRBV27 and TRBJ2-2; TRBD2 aligns across 12 bases. The CDR3 runs to 15 residues. Trimming took 8 bases from V and 5 from J; bases not matched to a gene: 6. CDR1 and CDR2 (germline): MNHEY, SMNVEV (reference sequence). The CDR3 spells CASRLAGEETGELFF. Written as DNA, the CDR3 is TGTGCCAGCCGACTAGCGGGAGAGGAGACCGGGGAGCTGTTTTTT.

This clone was counted only a few times. The chain recombines TRBV6-6 with TRBJ2-7; D possibly corresponds to TRBD1 (5 bases). Germline V gene sequence: CDR1 MNHNY, CDR2 SVGAGI (reference sequence). The CDR3 length is 13 residues. V was shortened by 6 bases and J by 4 bases, with 13 bases between the two germline ends. For the CDR3, the DNA is TGTGCCAGCAGCGGAGACAGTACTTACGAGCAGTACTTC. Its protein is CASSGDSTYEQYF.

The chain is built from TRBV6-6 and TRBJ2-3; a possible D gene is TRBD1 (6 bases). The CDR3 spans 14 residues. Trimming cost V 8 bases and J 3 bases, with 15 bases left between them. CDR1 is MNHNY, CDR2 SVGAGI, per germline (reference sequence). CDR3 protein: CASGEPTGTDTQYF. The CDR3 nucleotides read TGTGCCAGCGGGGAGCCTACAGGGACAGATACGCAGTATTTT.

Concerning this clone itself: Other nucleotide sequences from this sample produce the same CDR3. V usage is TRBV14 and J usage is TRBJ1-2; 7 bases line up with TRBD1. This CDR3 has 14 residues. After removal of 4 bases from V and 8 bases from J, the junction contained 10 bases not matched to a gene. The germline CDR1 and CDR2 sequences are SGHDN and FVKESK. CDR3 coding DNA: TGTGCCAGCAGCCGGGTGAGACAGGGTGGCGGCTACACCTTC. Translation gives CASSRVRQGGGYTF.

This clone was recorded a few times. This chain links TRBV5-1 with TRBJ1-5, with 7 bases matching TRBD1. The CDR3 extends over 15 amino acids. The germline V gene has CDR1 SGHRS and CDR2 YFSETQ. V shed 0 bases, J shed 3 bases, and the junction held 3 bases outside the gene matches. The CDR3 DNA sequence: TGCGCCAGCAGCTTGGGGACAGGTCACAATCAGCCCCAGCATTTT. Residues: CASSLGTGHNQPQHF.

The rearrangement joins TRBV19 to TRBJ2-5; 10 bases fit TRBD2. The germline V gene has CDR1 LNHDA and CDR2 SQIVND (reference sequence). The V gene end was trimmed by 1 base and the J gene end by 6 bases; junction bases not matched to a gene: 5. The CDR3 sequence is 15 residues long. The CDR3 nucleotides read TGTGCCAGTAGTATAGGGCTAGCGGGAGCCCAGACCCAGTACTTC. Translated, it gives CASSIGLAGAQTQYF.

J is TRBJ2-7 and V is TRBV5-4; 9 bases are a match to TRBD1. The ends lost 4 bases at V and 3 bases at J; junction bases unmatched: 8. This CDR3 has 15 residues. Germline CDR1 reads SGHNT; CDR2 reads YYREEE (reference sequence). CDR3 amino acids: CASSTAGTGIYEQYF. CDR3 nucleotides: TGTGCCAGCAGCACCGCTGGGACAGGGATCTACGAGCAGTACTTC.

This clone was detected only a few times. The chain combines TRBV6-1 with TRBJ2-7, with D uncertain. Germline-derived CDR1 and CDR2 are MNHNS and SASEGT. The V gene lost 2 bases and the J gene lost 3 bases, with 11 bases spanning the gap. This CDR3 is built from 14 residues. Here the CDR3 reads CASSELNAYYEQYF. The CDR3 bases are TGTGCCAGCAGTGAACTGAATGCCTACTACGAGCAGTACTTC.

The chain uses TRBV5-1 and TRBJ1-2; D unresolved. V was shortened by 1 base and J by 0 bases, with 10 bases between the two germline ends. Looked up from germline, CDR1 is SGHRS and CDR2 is YFSETQ. The length of the CDR3 is 15 residues. The DNA for the CDR3 is TGCGCCAGCAGCTTGACACAGCCCCCTAACTATGGCTACACCTTC. It is translated as CASSLTQPPNYGYTF. Filled out from reference TRBV5-1 and TRBJ1-2, the complete variable domain reads KAGVTQTPRYLIKTRGQQVTLSCSPISGHRSVSWYQQTPGQGLQFLFEYFSETQRNKGNFPGRFSGRQFSNSRSEMNVSTLELGDSALYLCASSLTQPPNYGYTFGSGTRLTVV.

V is TRBV6-5 and J is TRBJ2-3; the match to TRBD1 covers 7 bases. Germline trimming cut 8 bases from V and 0 bases from J; bases unmatched to any gene: 5. Per the germline V gene, CDR1 is MNHEY and CDR2 is SVGAGI. CDR3 length equals 14 residues. The CDR3 DNA reads TGTGCCAGCTGGGACAGACCAAGCACAGATACGCAGTATTTT. It encodes CASWDRPSTDTQYF.

For the CDR3, the DNA is TGTGCCTGGAGTGTACTTCGGGGGACTGAAGCTTTCTTT. Its translation is CAWSVLRGTEAFF. V usage is TRBV30 and J usage is TRBJ1-1, with D possibly TRBD1 on 5 matching bases. Trimming left V 0 bases short and J 5 bases short, with 10 bases between. The CDR3 runs 13 residues. In germline, CDR1 is GTSNPN, CDR2 SVGIG (reference sequence).

This clone showed up just a few times. The chain is built from TRBV5-4 and TRBJ2-5; D remains unclear. The V end lost 3 bases, the J end lost 3 bases, and 6 bases lay between the germline ends. Germline-derived CDR1 and CDR2 are SGHNT and YYREEE (reference sequence). The CDR3 runs 12 residues. For the CDR3, the DNA is TGTGCCAGCAGCTGGGCAGAAGAGACCCAGTACTTC. Translating it yields CASSWAEETQYF. Full variable domain (outside the CDR3, taken from reference TRBV5-4 and TRBJ2-5): ETGVTQSPTHLIKTRGQQVTLRCSSQSGHNTVSWYQQALGQGPQFIFQYYREEENGRGNFPPRFSGLQFPNYSSELNVNALELDDSALYLCASSWAEETQYFGPGTRLLVL.

The V call is TRBV5-6, the J call TRBJ2-2, with D possibly being TRBD2 (5 bases). The V and J ends lost 6 bases and 5 bases respectively, with 20 bases between them. CDR3 length: 16 residues. Germline CDR1 and CDR2: SGHDT and YYEEEE. As DNA, the CDR3 is TGTGCCAGCAACAAAGGCAGCGGAGATCCAACCGGGGAGCTGTTTTTT. As protein: CASNKGSGDPTGELFF.

In its sample, this clone was seen a few times. This rearrangement joins TRBV30 to TRBJ2-1; 11 bases map to TRBD1. The CDR3 runs 15 residues. The V gene's germline CDR1 is GTSNPN and CDR2 SVGIG (reference sequence). With 1 base clipped from V and 7 bases from J, the junction kept 6 bases outside the gene matches. As DNA, the CDR3 is TGTGCCTGGAGTGGAGGGACAGGGGGGAAAAATGAGCAGTTCTTC. Translation gives CAWSGGTGGKNEQFF.

The chain is built from TRBV28 and TRBJ2-2; D unclear. The CDR3 spans 14 residues. The ends were cut back, 5 bases at V and 4 bases at J, with 11 bases in the middle. Germline V gene sequence: CDR1 MDHEN, CDR2 SYDVKM. CDR3 amino acids: CASSGSRGTGELFF. In nucleotides, the CDR3 is TGTGCCAGCAGTGGATCCCGAGGCACCGGGGAGCTGTTTTTT.

This clone came up a few times. This sequence joins TRBV7-2 and TRBJ2-2; TRBD2 matches 7 bases. This CDR3 comprises 16 residues. Germline-derived CDR1 and CDR2 are SGHTA and FQGNSA. The V segment lost 5 bases and the J segment 3 bases; nucleotides outside the gene matches: 9. Here the CDR3 DNA reads TGTGCCAGCAGCCTCCGGGGGGTCCGGGACACCGGGGAGCTGTTTTTT. The encoded protein is CASSLRGVRDTGELFF.

Only a few counts were recorded for this clone. The rearrangement uses TRBV2 and TRBJ1-2, with a weak D call TRBD1 (6 bases). CDR3 length equals 14 residues. CDR1 is SNHLY, CDR2 FYNNEI, per germline. V was cut by 4 bases and J by 5 bases, with 14 bases left in between. CDR3 DNA sequence: TGTGCCAGCAGTGGGACAGTCGGGAATTATGGCTACACCTTC. Translation gives CASSGTVGNYGYTF. Based on the CDR3 plus reference TRBV2 and TRBJ1-2, the full variable domain is EPEVTQTPSHQVTQMGQEVILRCVPISNHLYFYWYRQILGQKVEFLVSFYNNEISEKSEIFDDQFSVERPDGSNFTLKIRSTKLEDSAMYFCASSGTVGNYGYTFGSGTRLTVV.

Only a few counts were recorded for this clone. The chain uses TRBV5-4 and TRBJ2-7; TRBD2 matches at 8 bases. Per germline, CDR1 SGHNT and CDR2 YYREEE (reference sequence). V lost 0 bases to trimming and J lost 3 bases; unmatched junction nucleotides: 5. There are 15 residues in the CDR3. In DNA, the CDR3 is TGTGCCAGCAGCTTGGGGGTAGCGGGGATCTACGAGCAGTACTTC. Encoded protein: CASSLGVAGIYEQYF.

This clone showed up just a few times. The chain combines TRBV7-2 with TRBJ1-5; D is undetermined. V lost 5 bases and J 2 bases, leaving 13 bases between the germline ends. The CDR3 spans 15 residues. Germline lookup yields CDR1 SGHTA and CDR2 FQGNSA. The CDR3 region has the DNA TGTGCCAGCAGCGAATATATGCGAGGCAATCAGCCCCAGCATTTT. As protein: CASSEYMRGNQPQHF. The full variable domain, completed using reference TRBV7-2 and TRBJ1-5, is GAGVSQSPSNKVTEKGKDVELRCDPISGHTALYWYRQSLGQGLEFLIYFQGNSAPDKSGLPSDRFSAERTGGSVSTLTIQRTQQEDSAVYLCASSEYMRGNQPQHFGDGTRLSIL.